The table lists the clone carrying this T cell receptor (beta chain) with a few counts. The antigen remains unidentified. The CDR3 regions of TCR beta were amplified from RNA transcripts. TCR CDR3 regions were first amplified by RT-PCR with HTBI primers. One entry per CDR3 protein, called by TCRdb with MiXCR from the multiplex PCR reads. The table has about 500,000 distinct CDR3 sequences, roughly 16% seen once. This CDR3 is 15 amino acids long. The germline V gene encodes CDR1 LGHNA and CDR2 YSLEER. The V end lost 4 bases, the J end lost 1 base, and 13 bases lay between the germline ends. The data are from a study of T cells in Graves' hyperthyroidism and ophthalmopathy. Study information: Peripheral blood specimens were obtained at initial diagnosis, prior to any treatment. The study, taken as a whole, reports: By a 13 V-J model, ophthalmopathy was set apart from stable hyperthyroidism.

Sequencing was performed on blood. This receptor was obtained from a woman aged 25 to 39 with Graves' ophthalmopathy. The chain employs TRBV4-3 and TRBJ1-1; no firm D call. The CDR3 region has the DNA TGCGCCAGCAGCCCCCGGCAGCGGCAGAACACTGAAGCTTTCTTT. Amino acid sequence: CASSPRQRQNTEAFF.